The entry that follows covers one T cell receptor (beta chain) sequence. Its antigen is undetermined. Clones were sequenced by immunoSEQ multiplex PCR, and TCRdb holds only the in-frame ones, with some missing. The table shows 330,000 or so clones, with around 66% occurring only once. These data originate in a study of cytotoxic CD8 clonotypes in ibrutinib-treated CLL. About the study: Researchers reported under twelve relapsed/refractory and roughly 15 treatment-naive patients, about 17 of them IGHV unmutated. Responses: some 25 partial, 2 complete; after median approximately 68 months, around 15 stayed remitted, roughly 12 progressed. Findings and caveats of the study: With treatment, public clonotypes, which were uncommon, either contracted or remained stable.

The material was PBMCs, obtained after 36 months of ibrutinib treatment. The source is a human donor with chronic lymphocytic leukemia.

The CDR3 DNA sequence: TGTGCCAGCTCACAGGCCCGGACAGGGGGGAACTATGGCTACACCTTC. This sequence encodes CASSQARTGGNYGYTF. The chain is built from TRBV18 and TRBJ1-2; 10 bases fit TRBD1. The CDR3 consists of 16 residues. Germline values: CDR1 KGHSH, CDR2 LQKENI. Trimming cost V 4 bases and J 2 bases; bases outside gene matches: 7.